The 17 T cell receptor beta chains reported below all come from one sample, sequenced in a study of shared clonotypes between healthy human individuals. Only CD45RO-negative cells positively selected for CCR7 counted as naive CD8 cells, so terminally differentiated effector memory CD45RA+ cells were excluded. The data were produced by immunoSEQ multiplex PCR, yet TCRdb's version contains in-frame clones alone and is incomplete. The data show around 2,000,000 clones, less than 95% seen once. The material sequenced was naive CD8+ T cells sorted from blood. The receptor source for this set is a man in his late teens or twenties in good health.

The V gene is TRBV4-2, the J gene TRBJ1-3; perhaps TRBD1 as D (5 bases). Germline V gene sequence: CDR1 LGHNA, CDR2 YNFKEQ. The CDR3 totals 16 residues. V gave up 0 bases and J gave up 1 base, with 10 bases separating them. The CDR3 DNA sequence: TGTGCCAGCAGCCAAGACATAGGGGCTTCTGGAAACACCATATATTTT. Residues: CASSQDIGASGNTIYF.

The chain links TRBV19 to TRBJ2-5; TRBD1 matches 12 bases. There are 15 residues in the CDR3. Trimming at V came to 5 bases and at J to 5 bases, leaving 6 bases not matched to a gene. Germline values: CDR1 LNHDA, CDR2 SQIVND (reference sequence). The CDR3 region is CASSAGQGARETQYF. DNA of the CDR3: TGTGCCAGTAGTGCGGGACAGGGGGCCAGGGAGACCCAGTACTTC.

The chain employs TRBV6-6 and TRBJ2-2; the D is unclear. The germline V and J ends were trimmed by 0 bases and 5 bases, with 4 bases remaining between them. Per germline, CDR1 MNHNY and CDR2 SVGAGI (reference sequence). This CDR3 region has 13 residues. The CDR3 loop reads CASSYSLTGELFF. For the CDR3, the DNA is TGTGCCAGCAGTTACTCCCTGACCGGGGAGCTGTTTTTT.

The chain carries TRBV25-1 and TRBJ2-7, with D uncertain. The V and J ends lost 2 bases and 0 bases respectively, with 8 bases between them. Germline-derived CDR1 and CDR2 are MGHDK and SYGVNS. CDR3 length: 14 amino acids. For the CDR3, the DNA is TGTGCCAGCAGTGAACCGCTGAGCTCCTACGAGCAGTACTTC. Amino acid sequence: CASSEPLSSYEQYF.

Comments on this clone: Just one base apart from a much larger clone, this may be a read error. At the DNA level, this CDR3 is encoded by other sequences in the same sample as well. CDR3 region: CASSFLNTGELFF. The CDR3 DNA reads as TGTGCCAGCAGCTTCCTTAACACCGGGGAGCTGTTTTTT. V and J are TRBV5-6 and TRBJ2-2, with D unclear. Germline V gives CDR1 SGHDT, CDR2 YYEEEE. The V and J ends lost 2 bases and 2 bases respectively, with 4 bases between them. The CDR3 is made up of 13 amino acids.

This clone has only one observation. This chain uses TRBV9 with TRBJ2-3; D call uncertain. The CDR3 covers 15 residues. Germline assignment: CDR1 SGDLS and CDR2 YYNGEE. V gave up 0 bases and J gave up 3 bases, with 11 bases separating them. CDR3 sequence: CASSVVAMGTDTQYF. The DNA of the CDR3 is TGTGCCAGCAGCGTAGTGGCCATGGGTACAGATACGCAGTATTTT. The full variable domain, completed using reference TRBV9 and TRBJ2-3, is DSGVTQTPKHLITATGQRVTLRCSPRSGDLSVYWYQQSLDQGLQFLIQYYNGEERAKGNILERFSAQQFPDLHSELNLSSLELGDSALYFCASSVVAMGTDTQYFGPGTRLTVL.

The genes are TRBV9 and TRBJ2-2; tentative D call: TRBD1 (5 bases). Germline V gene sequence: CDR1 SGDLS, CDR2 YYNGEE. The CDR3 sequence is 17 residues long. Trimming left V 0 bases short and J 3 bases short, with 15 bases between. CDR3 in amino acids: CASSVVQAPPYTGELFF. CDR3 coding DNA: TGTGCCAGCAGCGTAGTACAGGCCCCTCCGTACACCGGGGAGCTGTTTTTT.

The chain employs TRBV28 and TRBJ1-3; D remains unclear. Germline loops: CDR1 MDHEN, CDR2 SYDVKM. Trimming left V 5 bases short and J 9 bases short, with 17 bases between. This CDR3 spans 14 amino acids. This CDR3 is CASSPVTSGGTIYF. The CDR3 DNA is TGTGCCAGCAGTCCAGTGACCTCGGGCGGCACCATATATTTT.

This clone has a single count. This chain links TRBV5-1 with TRBJ2-7; D may match TRBD1 or TRBD2 (6 bases each). V was pared by 7 bases and J by 3 bases, with 17 bases between. CDR3 size: 14 residues. Per germline, CDR1 SGHRS and CDR2 YFSETQ. Written as DNA, the CDR3 is TGCGCCAGCTCCCCGGAGGGGGTTCACTACGAGCAGTACTTC. Translating it yields CASSPEGVHYEQYF.

The V gene is TRBV29-1, the J gene TRBJ1-2; D remains unclear. Germline V gene lookup returns CDR1 SQVTM and CDR2 ANQGSEA. This CDR3 region has 11 residues. The V end was cut by 7 bases, the J end by 1 base, with 7 bases between. The CDR3 bases are TGCAGCGCGGAAAGTAACTATGGCTACACCTTC. This gives the protein CSAESNYGYTF.

This chain joins TRBV2 and TRBJ2-5; 7 bases align to TRBD1. Near its end, the DNA agrees better with TRBJ2-7, so the J call may be wrong. Germline V gene sequence: CDR1 SNHLY, CDR2 FYNNEI. The CDR3 consists of 13 residues. DNA of the CDR3: TGTGCCAGCAGTGCGGACAGGCCGTACGAGCAGTACTTC. This encodes CASSADRPYEQYF.

The chain uses TRBV13 and TRBJ2-5; 12 bases are a match to TRBD2. The CDR3 covers 16 residues. The germline CDR1 and CDR2 sequences are PRHDT and FYEKMQ (reference sequence). Germline trimming cut 5 bases from V and 5 bases from J; bases unmatched to any gene: 9. CDR3 coding DNA: TGTGCCAGCAGCCAGCTAGCGGGGGGGCTAGCGGAGACCCAGTACTTC. It yields the protein CASSQLAGGLAETQYF.

This chain links TRBV4-1 with TRBJ1-1, with D perhaps matching TRBD1 (6 bases). The CDR3 loop spans 15 amino acids. V lost 6 bases and J lost 0, with 14 bases in between. CDR1 is MGHRA and CDR2 is YSYEKL in the germline V gene. CDR3 sequence: CASRLRDTLNTEAFF. CDR3 DNA sequence: TGCGCCAGCAGACTCCGGGACACCTTGAACACTGAAGCTTTCTTT.

The chain recombines TRBV7-2 with TRBJ2-6; 7 bases map to TRBD1. CDR3 length: 18 amino acids. The V gene end was trimmed by 3 bases and the J gene end by 0 bases; junction bases not matched to a gene: 8. Germline V gene lookup returns CDR1 SGHTA and CDR2 FQGNSA. DNA of the CDR3: TGTGCCAGCAGCTTTCTCGGGACAGAGAGCTCTGGGGCCAACGTCCTGACTTTC. Its translation: CASSFLGTESSGANVLTF.

The chain employs TRBV5-6 and TRBJ2-4, with 7 positions matching TRBD2. This CDR3 has 15 amino acids. Germline V gene lookup returns CDR1 SGHDT and CDR2 YYEEEE. Trimming cost V 1 base and J 8 bases; bases outside gene matches: 9. The CDR3 reads CASSLPRLREDIQYF. The CDR3 DNA reads TGTGCCAGCAGCTTGCCCCGACTACGGGAGGACATTCAGTACTTC.

V usage is TRBV4-3 and J usage is TRBJ1-5, with D maybe TRBD1 (6 bases). CDR1 and CDR2 from the germline V gene are LGHNA and YSLEER. V was cut by 0 bases and J by 6 bases, with 15 bases left in between. The CDR3 totals 16 residues. The CDR3 DNA reads as TGCGCCAGCAGCCAAGACTCCGGGGGCAGGGCTCAGCCCCAGCATTTT. Its translation is CASSQDSGGRAQPQHF.

This rearrangement joins TRBV18 to TRBJ2-5, with 10 bases aligning to TRBD1. The CDR3 has 16 amino acids. From germline, CDR1 is KGHSH and CDR2 LQKENI. The V segment lost 2 bases and the J segment 5 bases; nucleotides outside the gene matches: 8. CDR3 nucleotides: TGTGCCAGCTCACCATTTGACAGGGGGCTAAGTGAGACCCAGTACTTC. Translated, it gives CASSPFDRGLSETQYF.